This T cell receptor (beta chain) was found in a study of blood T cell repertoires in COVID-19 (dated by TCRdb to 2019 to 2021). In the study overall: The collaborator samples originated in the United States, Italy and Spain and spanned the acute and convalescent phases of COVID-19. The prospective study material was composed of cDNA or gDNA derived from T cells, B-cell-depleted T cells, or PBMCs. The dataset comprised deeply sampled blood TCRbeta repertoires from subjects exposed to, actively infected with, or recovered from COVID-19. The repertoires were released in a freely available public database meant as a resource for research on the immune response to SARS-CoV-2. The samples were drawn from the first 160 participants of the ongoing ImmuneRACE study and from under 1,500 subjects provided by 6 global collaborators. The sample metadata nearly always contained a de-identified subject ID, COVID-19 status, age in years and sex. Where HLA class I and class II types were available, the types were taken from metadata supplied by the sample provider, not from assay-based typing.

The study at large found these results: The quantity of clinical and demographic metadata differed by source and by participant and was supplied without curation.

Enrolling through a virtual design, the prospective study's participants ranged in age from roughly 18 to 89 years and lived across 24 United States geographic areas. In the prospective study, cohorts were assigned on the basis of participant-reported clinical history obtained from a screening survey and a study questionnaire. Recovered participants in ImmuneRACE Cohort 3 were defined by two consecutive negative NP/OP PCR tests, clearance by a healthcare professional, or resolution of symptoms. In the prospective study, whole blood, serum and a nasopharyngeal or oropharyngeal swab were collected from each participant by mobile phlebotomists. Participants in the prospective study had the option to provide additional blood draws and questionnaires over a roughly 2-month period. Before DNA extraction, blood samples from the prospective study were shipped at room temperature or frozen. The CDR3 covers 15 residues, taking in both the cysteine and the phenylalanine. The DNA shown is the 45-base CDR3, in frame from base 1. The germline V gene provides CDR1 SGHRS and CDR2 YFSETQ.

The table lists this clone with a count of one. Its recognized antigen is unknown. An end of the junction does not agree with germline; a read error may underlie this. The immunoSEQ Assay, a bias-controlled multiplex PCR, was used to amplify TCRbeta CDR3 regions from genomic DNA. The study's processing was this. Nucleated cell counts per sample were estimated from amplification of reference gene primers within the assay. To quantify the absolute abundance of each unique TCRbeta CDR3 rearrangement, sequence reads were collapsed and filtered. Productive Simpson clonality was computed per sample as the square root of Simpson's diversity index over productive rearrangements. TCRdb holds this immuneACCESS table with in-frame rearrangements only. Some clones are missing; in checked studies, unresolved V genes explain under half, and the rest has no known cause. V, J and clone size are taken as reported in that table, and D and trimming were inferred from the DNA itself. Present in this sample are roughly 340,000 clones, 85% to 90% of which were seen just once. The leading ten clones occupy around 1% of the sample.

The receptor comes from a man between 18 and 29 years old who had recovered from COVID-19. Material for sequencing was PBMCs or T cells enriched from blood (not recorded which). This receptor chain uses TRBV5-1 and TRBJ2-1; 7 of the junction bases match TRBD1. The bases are TGCGCCAGCAGCTTGTCCGGGACAGAACCCACGGGGCCCCTCTTC. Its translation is CASSLSGTEPTGPLF.